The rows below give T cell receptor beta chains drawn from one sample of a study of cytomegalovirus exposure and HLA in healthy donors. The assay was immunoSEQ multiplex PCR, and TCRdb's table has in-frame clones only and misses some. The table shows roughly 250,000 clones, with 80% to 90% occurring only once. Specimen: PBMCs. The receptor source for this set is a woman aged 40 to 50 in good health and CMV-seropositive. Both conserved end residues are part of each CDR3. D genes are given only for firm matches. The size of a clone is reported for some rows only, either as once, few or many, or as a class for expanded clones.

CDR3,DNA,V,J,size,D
CASSYGDNQPQHF,TGCGCCAGCAGCTATGGAGATAATCAGCCCCAGCATTTT,TRBV5-1,TRBJ1-5,few,NA
CASSEGYSYGYTF,TGTGCCAGCAGTGAAGGCTACAGCTATGGCTACACCTTC,TRBV25-1,TRBJ1-2,NA,NA
CASSLVRQGTDTQYF,TGCGCCAGCAGCTTGGTAAGACAGGGGACAGATACGCAGTATTTT,TRBV5-1,TRBJ2-3,NA,TRBD1
CASSLGAGPAETQYF,TGTGCCAGCAGCTTGGGTGCGGGGCCGGCGGAGACCCAGTACTTC,TRBV5-4,TRBJ2-5,NA,NA
CASSHRQRAYEQYF,TGTGCCAGCAGCCATCGCCAGAGAGCGTACGAGCAGTACTTC,TRBV6-6,TRBJ2-7,NA,NA
CASSSGASNYGYTF,TGTGCCAGCAGCTCGGGAGCTTCTAACTATGGCTACACCTTC,TRBV7-3,TRBJ1-2,NA,NA
CACGGSYEQYF,TGTGCTTGCGGTGGTTCCTACGAGCAGTACTTC,TRBV28,TRBJ2-7,NA,NA
CASSNGIYNEQFF,TGTGCCAGCAGCAACGGGATTTACAATGAGCAGTTCTTC,TRBV5-4,TRBJ2-1,NA,NA
CASRSGPGGIDEQFF,TGCGCCAGCAGGTCCGGGCCTGGCGGGATCGATGAGCAGTTCTTC,TRBV5-1,TRBJ2-1,NA,NA
CALVAGNFDTQYF,TGTGCCTTGGTCGCAGGGAATTTCGATACGCAGTATTTT,TRBV30,TRBJ2-3,NA,NA
CASSFRLAGVGNEQFF,TGTGCCAGCAGCTTTCGACTAGCGGGAGTCGGAAATGAGCAGTTCTTC,TRBV7-8,TRBJ2-1,NA,TRBD2
CASSFSGTAYTGELFF,TGTGCCAGCAGTTTTTCCGGGACAGCTTACACCGGGGAGCTGTTTTTT,TRBV27,TRBJ2-2,NA,TRBD1
CASSVVGHLRVGEAFF,TGTGCCAGCAGCGTAGTGGGGCATCTCCGGGTAGGTGAAGCTTTCTTT,TRBV9,TRBJ1-1,few,NA
CASSAVPNTGELFF,TGTGCCAGCTCAGCGGTCCCCAACACCGGGGAGCTGTTTTTT,TRBV18,TRBJ2-2,NA,NA
CASSLAGQGGNQPQHF,TGTGCCAGCAGCTTGGCCGGACAGGGTGGGAATCAGCCCCAGCATTTT,TRBV7-8,TRBJ1-5,NA,TRBD1
CAISVSGRNRGHEQYF,TGTGCCATCAGTGTCTCAGGGCGGAACAGGGGACACGAGCAGTACTTC,TRBV10-3,TRBJ2-7,NA,TRBD1
CASSVGEGLNTEAFF,TGTGCCAGCAGCGTAGGAGAGGGCTTGAACACTGAAGCTTTCTTT,TRBV9,TRBJ1-1,NA,NA
CSALAGGGYNEQFF,TGCAGCGCTTTGGCCGGGGGGGGTTACAATGAGCAGTTCTTC,TRBV29-1,TRBJ2-1,few,TRBD2
CASSQDPTGNYGYTF,TGTGCCAGCAGCCAAGACCCGACAGGTAACTATGGCTACACCTTC,TRBV4-2,TRBJ1-2,NA,NA
CATSLLRGQPQHF,TGTGCCACCAGCCTCCTGCGGGGTCAGCCCCAGCATTTT,TRBV15,TRBJ1-5,NA,NA
CASSFNSRGELFF,TGTGCCAGCAGCTTTAACAGTCGTGGGGAGCTGTTTTTT,TRBV7-3,TRBJ2-2,NA,NA
CASSPGTGVMNTEAFF,TGCGCCAGCAGCCCGGGGACAGGGGTTATGAACACTGAAGCTTTCTTT,TRBV5-1,TRBJ1-1,NA,TRBD1
CASSLSGTGYGYTF,TGTGCCAGCAGTTTATCCGGGACAGGCTATGGCTACACCTTC,TRBV27,TRBJ1-2,NA,TRBD1
CASSRTGGYGYTF,TGTGCCAGCAGTCGGACAGGGGGCTATGGCTACACCTTC,TRBV6-5,TRBJ1-2,few,TRBD1
CASSQDHRDDYGYTF,TGCGCCAGCAGCCAAGATCACAGGGACGACTATGGCTACACCTTC,TRBV4-3,TRBJ1-2,NA,NA
CASSLLSGSPGYF,TGTGCCAGCAGTCTCCTTAGCGGGAGCCCCGGGTATTTT,TRBV27,TRBJ2-3,once,TRBD2
CASSHTGTSGFGSYNEQFF,TGCGCCAGCAGCCATACTGGGACTAGCGGGTTTGGCTCCTACAATGAGCAGTTCTTC,TRBV5-1,TRBJ2-1,NA,TRBD2
CASSEGTATNYGYTF,TGTGCCAGCAGTGAAGGGACAGCTACTAACTATGGCTACACCTTC,TRBV6-1,TRBJ1-2,NA,NA
CASQKGTGETVGAFF,TGTGCCAGCCAGAAGGGGACAGGAGAAACAGTAGGGGCTTTCTTT,TRBV18,TRBJ1-1,NA,TRBD1
CASSRRWNTGELFF,TGTGCCAGCAGCCGTCGGTGGAACACCGGGGAGCTGTTTTTT,TRBV7-2,TRBJ2-2,few,NA
CASSLRQGRNTEAFF,TGTGCCAGCAGCCTCCGACAGGGACGAAACACTGAAGCTTTCTTT,TRBV5-6,TRBJ1-1,NA,TRBD1
CASSEGGQGTNYGYTF,TGTGCCAGCAGTGAAGGGGGACAGGGTACTAACTATGGCTACACCTTC,TRBV25-1,TRBJ1-2,NA,TRBD1
CASSITYRDTEAFF,TGTGCCAGCAGTATAACCTACAGGGACACTGAAGCTTTCTTT,TRBV6-6,TRBJ1-1,NA,NA
CAWSVGSGSFETQYF,TGTGCCTGGAGTGTCGGTAGCGGGAGTTTCGAGACCCAGTACTTC,TRBV30,TRBJ2-5,NA,TRBD2
CASSLDRPNQPQHF,TGTGCCAGCAGTTTAGACAGGCCGAATCAGCCCCAGCATTTT,TRBV7-9,TRBJ1-5,once,NA
CASSVGSEILMRAIYF,TGTGCCAGCAGCGTTGGATCAGAAATACTTATGAGGGCCATATATTTT,TRBV9,TRBJ1-3,NA,NA
CASSHGIHTEAFF,TGTGCTAGCAGCCACGGGATTCACACTGAAGCTTTCTTT,TRBV7-7,TRBJ1-1,NA,NA
CASSSDRHYEKLFF,TGTGCCAGCAGTTCTGACAGACATTATGAAAAACTGTTTTTT,TRBV6-5,TRBJ1-4,NA,NA
CASSVVGSFKNTEAFF,TGTGCCAGCAGCGTAGTGGGCTCTTTCAAGAACACTGAAGCTTTCTTT,TRBV9,TRBJ1-1,NA,NA
CASSGHNPGTRYEQYF,TGTGCCAGCAGTGGACACAATCCCGGGACAAGGTACGAGCAGTACTTC,TRBV6-1,TRBJ2-7,NA,NA
CASLADLGSGELFF,TGCGCCAGCTTGGCAGACCTAGGATCCGGGGAGCTGTTTTTT,TRBV5-1,TRBJ2-2,NA,NA
CASSREAGGPGSTGELFF,TGTGCCAGCAGTCGGGAGGCGGGAGGGCCAGGGAGCACCGGGGAGCTGTTTTTT,TRBV7-2,TRBJ2-2,once,TRBD2
CASSGLAGNTIYF,TGCGCCAGCAGTGGACTTGCTGGAAACACCATATATTTT,TRBV10-1,TRBJ1-3,once,NA
CASRTSGSYEQYF,TGTGCCAGCAGGACTAGCGGATCCTACGAGCAGTACTTC,TRBV5-6,TRBJ2-7,NA,TRBD2
CASSLGLASTDTQYF,TGTGCCAGCAGCTTGGGACTAGCGAGCACAGATACGCAGTATTTT,TRBV13,TRBJ2-3,NA,TRBD2
CASSLDGMDEQFF,TGTGCCAGCAGCTTAGACGGGATGGATGAGCAGTTCTTC,TRBV7-3,TRBJ2-1,NA,NA
CASGLYEQYF,TGTGCCAGCGGCCTCTACGAGCAGTACTTC,TRBV27,TRBJ2-7,NA,NA
CASSVAQGSIRTDTQYF,TGCGCCAGCAGCGTTGCCCAGGGTTCGATCCGGACAGATACGCAGTATTTT,TRBV5-1,TRBJ2-3,NA,NA
CASSFGGYYEQYF,TGTGCCAGCAGCTTTGGGGGGTACTACGAGCAGTACTTC,TRBV5-4,TRBJ2-7,NA,NA
CASSLGQGPYEQYF,TGTGCCAGCAGCTTGGGGCAGGGTCCCTACGAGCAGTACTTC,TRBV5-6,TRBJ2-7,NA,NA
CASSRDSLNEKLFF,TGTGCCAGCTCACGCGACAGCCTTAATGAAAAACTGTTTTTT,TRBV18,TRBJ1-4,NA,NA
CATLDRGPYEQYF,TGTGCCACCTTAGACAGGGGGCCGTACGAGCAGTACTTC,TRBV28,TRBJ2-7,NA,TRBD1
CASSIGGGGSSYEQYF,TGTGCCAGTAGTATAGGTGGCGGGGGTAGCTCCTACGAGCAGTACTTC,TRBV19,TRBJ2-7,NA,TRBD2
CASSLAGVVTDTQYF,TGTGCCAGCAGCCTAGCGGGAGTAGTCACAGATACGCAGTATTTT,TRBV11-3,TRBJ2-3,NA,TRBD2
CASSLGPKANTGELFF,TGTGCCAGCAGTTTGGGGCCCAAGGCCAACACCGGGGAGCTGTTTTTT,TRBV27,TRBJ2-2,NA,NA
CASSLAGGTSPIEQFF,TGTGCCAGCAGTTTAGCGGGAGGGACCTCTCCCATTGAGCAGTTCTTC,TRBV6-5,TRBJ2-1,NA,TRBD2
CASSSRGGEGEKLFF,TGTGCCAGCAGTTCCCGGGGAGGGGAAGGGGAAAAACTGTTTTTT,TRBV28,TRBJ1-4,once,NA
CASSASQGSTMFEQFF,TGTGCCAGCAGCGCGAGTCAGGGGAGTACAATGTTTGAGCAGTTCTTC,TRBV7-2,TRBJ2-1,NA,NA
CSVHRGAGETQYF,TGCAGCGTCCACCGGGGGGCGGGTGAGACCCAGTACTTC,TRBV29-1,TRBJ2-5,NA,NA
CASSLTQGTNSNQPQHF,TGTGCCAGCAGTTTAACGCAGGGAACGAATAGCAATCAGCCCCAGCATTTT,TRBV28,TRBJ1-5,NA,NA